A single sample gave rise to the 29 T cell receptor beta chains below, sequenced in a study of regulatory T cells in long-lasting Graves disease. Both iRepertoire HTBI primers and Arm-PCR of CDR3 regions were used to build the TCR beta libraries. TCRdb recomputed calls from the multiplex PCR reads with MiXCR, one row per CDR3 protein. The profile covers over 350,000 distinct CDR3 sequences, with 11% to 15% appearing a single time and roughly a sixth taken by the ten largest. Time point in this sample: newly diagnosed GD, antithyroid drugs for less than 3 months. PBMCs provided the RNA from which the TCR library was made. These sequences were also reported in another study, on T cells in Graves' hyperthyroidism and ophthalmopathy.

The specimen was peripheral blood mononuclear cells (PBMCs), collected at new diagnosis, from a patient treated with antithyroid drugs. These receptors originate from a woman in her forties or fifties with Graves disease.

The chain links TRBV19 to TRBJ2-7, with 12 bases matching TRBD1. CDR3 size: 15 residues. CDR1 and CDR2 from the germline V gene are LNHDA and SQIVND (reference sequence). The junction had 6 bases not matched to a gene; V was cut back by 6 bases and J by 3 bases. The CDR3 spells CASSAGTGGFYEQYF. In DNA, the CDR3 is TGTGCCAGTAGCGCCGGGACAGGGGGCTTCTACGAGCAGTACTTC.

This clonotype occurred many times. The chain combines TRBV6-9 with TRBJ2-7, with TRBD2 matching over 11 bases. CDR3 length: 16 residues. CDR1 is MNHGY and CDR2 is SVAAGI in the germline V gene. V lost 3 bases and J lost 6; bases outside the gene matches: 10. CDR3 nucleotides: TGTGCCAGCAGTTACCCTACTAGCGGGAGACTTGGCGAGCAGTACTTC. It yields the protein CASSYPTSGRLGEQYF.

J is TRBJ2-1 and V is TRBV6-4, with 9 bases fitting TRBD2. Germline V lookup: CDR1 MRHNA, CDR2 SNTAGT. The CDR3 runs to 15 residues. With 3 bases clipped from V and 8 bases from J, the junction kept 8 bases outside the gene matches. As DNA, the CDR3 is TGTGCCAGCAGTGAGATAGCGGGAGTAGAGGATGAGCAGTTCTTC. It codes for CASSEIAGVEDEQFF.

This sequence joins TRBV12-3 or TRBV12-4 and TRBJ1-5; 7 bases are shared with TRBD1. V lost 0 bases, J lost 2 bases, and 13 bases stayed unmatched. CDR3 length: 19 amino acids. The CDR3 spells CASSLAVQGVDQGNQPQHF. DNA for the CDR3: TGTGCCAGCAGTTTAGCGGTGCAGGGGGTGGATCAGGGCAATCAGCCCCAGCATTTT.

This clonotype showed up just a few times. This chain uses TRBV5-1 with TRBJ1-4; D is unclear. Trimming took off 0 bases at V and 3 bases at J, with 9 bases between the two ends. CDR3 length equals 15 residues. The germline CDR1 and CDR2 sequences are SGHRS and YFSETQ. CDR3 in DNA: TGCGCCAGCAGCTTGGCCGCGGGGTCTAATGAAAAACTGTTTTTT. Translation gives CASSLAAGSNEKLFF.

This clonotype was observed many times. The CDR3 nucleotides are TGCGCCAGCGGCCGGGACAATCCCTACGAGCAGTACTTC. Translated: CASGRDNPYEQYF. The gene calls are TRBV5-1 and TRBJ2-7, with a tentative D call TRBD1 (6 bases). Trimming took off 7 bases at V and 2 bases at J, with 13 bases between the two ends. This CDR3 has 13 amino acids. Germline values: CDR1 SGHRS, CDR2 YFSETQ.

The genes are TRBV7-9 and TRBJ1-6, with 8 bases lining up with TRBD1. Germline CDR1 and CDR2: SEHNR and FQNEAQ (reference sequence). The CDR3 has 15 residues. V dropped 5 bases and J dropped 7; count of bases not matched to a gene: 7. CDR3 protein: CASSAGTGGNSPLHF. The CDR3 DNA follows: TGTGCCAGCAGCGCCGGGACAGGAGGGAATTCACCCCTCCACTTT.

Many counts were recorded for this clonotype. J is TRBJ2-7 and V is TRBV7-6; tentatively, D is TRBD1 (5 bases). The V end lost 5 bases, the J end lost 7 bases, and 15 bases lay between the germline ends. Germline CDR1 is SGHVS and CDR2 is FNYEAQ. CDR3 length: 13 amino acids. This CDR3 is CASSDRTSWEQYF. The DNA of the CDR3 is TGTGCCAGCAGCGATCGGACATCGTGGGAGCAGTACTTC.

For this clonotype: Just one base apart from a much larger clone, this may be a read error. The chain couples TRBV10-1 to TRBJ2-1, with 7 positions matching TRBD2. CDR3 length: 14 residues. V trimming: 5 bases; J trimming: 5 bases; junction bases outside the gene matches: 6. The V gene's germline CDR1 is WNHNN and CDR2 SYGVQD (reference sequence). CDR3 in amino acids: CASSSGGGHNEQFF. The CDR3 DNA is TGCGCCAGCAGTTCCGGCGGGGGTCACAATGAGCAGTTCTTC.

This clonotype came up many times. V and J are TRBV12-3 or TRBV12-4 and TRBJ1-5; unclear D gene. The CDR3 runs 13 residues. Trimming cost V 3 bases and J 6 bases, with 9 bases left between them. The CDR3: CASSFDLGQPQHF. CDR3 DNA: TGTGCCAGCAGTTTTGATCTGGGTCAGCCCCAGCATTTT.

This clonotype was recorded many times. The rearrangement links TRBV12-3 or TRBV12-4 to TRBJ1-1, with 11 nucleotides matching TRBD1. CDR3 length equals 16 residues. The J segment lost 6 bases and the V segment lost 3 bases, leaving 9 bases of the junction unmatched. The CDR3 DNA reads as TGTGCCAGCAGTTTGGCCAGGACAGGGGGCCTTTCTGAAGCTTTCTTT. It encodes CASSLARTGGLSEAFF.

This clonotype has ten or more counts. The gene calls are TRBV12-3 or TRBV12-4 and TRBJ2-7; D not resolved. CDR3 length: 13 residues. Trimming left V 2 bases short and J 6 bases short, with 11 bases between. CDR3 in DNA: TGTGCCAGCAGTTTATGGCTGTCAACCGAGCAGTACTTC. This codes for CASSLWLSTEQYF.

The sample holds many counts of this clonotype. This chain uses TRBV7-9 with TRBJ2-3, with TRBD1 matching over 7 bases. The ends lost 2 bases at V and 4 bases at J; junction bases unmatched: 3. CDR1 and CDR2 from the germline V gene are SEHNR and FQNEAQ (reference sequence). The CDR3 has 14 residues. The CDR3 loop is CASSLTTGPDTQYF. The CDR3 nucleotides are TGTGCCAGCAGCTTAACGACAGGGCCAGATACGCAGTATTTT.

The genes are TRBV25-1 and TRBJ2-6, with TRBD1 matching over 9 bases. The CDR3 length is 17 residues. J was trimmed by 4 bases and V by 3 bases; bases with no gene match: 7. Germline lookup yields CDR1 MGHDK and CDR2 SYGVNS. The CDR3, as DNA: TGTGCCAGCAGTGACTCCGGGACAGGGTCCGGGGCCAACGTCCTGACTTTC. Translated, it gives CASSDSGTGSGANVLTF.

This clonotype was counted ten times or more. This rearrangement joins TRBV28 to TRBJ2-7; D is perhaps TRBD2 (6 bases). The germline V gene has CDR1 MDHEN and CDR2 SYDVKM. CDR3 length equals 12 residues. V was shortened by 8 bases and J by 3 bases, with 11 bases between the two germline ends. This chain's CDR3 is CASARDFYEQYF. CDR3 DNA: TGTGCCAGCGCTAGGGACTTCTACGAGCAGTACTTC.

V and J are TRBV10-3 and TRBJ1-2, with D perhaps TRBD1 (5 bases). The germline gives CDR1 ENHRY, CDR2 SYGVKD. Trimming took off 4 bases at V and 3 bases at J, with 9 bases between the two ends. The CDR3 loop spans 13 amino acids. The CDR3 is CAISVAGHYGYTF. As DNA, the CDR3 is TGTGCCATCAGTGTAGCGGGACACTATGGCTACACCTTC.

This clonotype was detected ten times or more. The chain recombines TRBV20-1 with TRBJ2-7; unclear D gene. This CDR3 is built from 17 residues. From germline, CDR1 is DFQATT and CDR2 SNEGSKA (reference sequence). V gave up 1 base and J gave up 4 bases, with 23 bases separating them. Here the CDR3 reads CSARGIPVPPAGYEQYF. The CDR3 DNA sequence: TGCAGTGCTAGAGGGATCCCTGTTCCCCCCGCCGGTTACGAGCAGTACTTC.

The table lists this clonotype with many counts. The rearrangement joins TRBV6-1 to TRBJ2-7; 7 bases map to TRBD1. Germline V lookup: CDR1 MNHNS, CDR2 SASEGT. The CDR3 is 14 amino acids. V shed 6 bases, J shed 3 bases, and the junction held 8 bases outside the gene matches. The CDR3 DNA follows: TGTGCCAGCAGACCGGGACAGTTAATCTACGAGCAGTACTTC. It specifies CASRPGQLIYEQYF.

J is TRBJ2-5 and V is TRBV19, with 9 bases lining up with TRBD1. This CDR3 region has 16 residues. J lost 2 bases, V lost 4 bases, and 8 bases had no gene match. Germline CDR1 and CDR2: LNHDA and SQIVND (reference sequence). This chain's CDR3 is CASSNLGQGGQETQYF. DNA of the CDR3: TGTGCCAGTAGTAACCTGGGACAGGGTGGGCAAGAGACCCAGTACTTC.

This clonotype showed up just a few times. The chain links TRBV4-1 to TRBJ2-1, with D possibly TRBD2 on 5 matching bases. CDR1 and CDR2 (germline): MGHRA, YSYEKL. V was cut by 1 base and J by 7 bases, with 14 bases left in between. The CDR3 contains 15 residues. DNA for the CDR3: TGCGCCAGCAGCCAAGTTGGAACTAGGTGGAATGAGCAGTTCTTC. It encodes CASSQVGTRWNEQFF.

The chain has TRBV20-1 and TRBJ2-1, with 15 bases aligning to TRBD2. CDR1 is DFQATT, CDR2 SNEGSKA, per germline (reference sequence). The CDR3 spans 20 residues. Germline trimming cut 0 bases from V and 2 bases from J; bases unmatched to any gene: 11. The CDR3 loop is CSARDEWTSGRAPTYNEQFF. DNA of the CDR3: TGCAGTGCTAGAGATGAGTGGACTAGCGGGAGGGCACCAACCTACAATGAGCAGTTCTTC.

This clonotype was seen repeatedly, ten times or more. The chain uses TRBV2 and TRBJ2-7; D might be TRBD1 (5 bases). V was shortened by 7 bases and J by 1 base, with 8 bases between the two germline ends. The germline gives CDR1 SNHLY, CDR2 FYNNEI. The CDR3 runs 12 residues. In nucleotides, the CDR3 is TGTGCCAGCACAGGGAATTCCTACGAGCAGTACTTC. Protein sequence: CASTGNSYEQYF.

This clonotype occurred many times. The chain combines TRBV28 with TRBJ2-5, with D possibly TRBD1 on 5 matching bases. Germline V gene lookup returns CDR1 MDHEN and CDR2 SYDVKM. The length of the CDR3 is 15 residues. Trimming removed 2 bases from V and 1 base from J, with 11 bases in between. CDR3 coding DNA: TGTGCCAGCAGTTTAGGCAGGGCGGTCCAAGAGACCCAGTACTTC. This translates into CASSLGRAVQETQYF.

This clonotype was recorded many times. The rearrangement uses TRBV7-2 and TRBJ2-7; 9 positions agree with TRBD1. From germline, CDR1 is SGHTA and CDR2 FQGNSA. Unmatched junction bases numbered 7, after V lost 5 bases and J lost 5 bases. This CDR3 comprises 14 residues. As DNA, the CDR3 is TGTGCCAGCAGCAAACGGGGACAGGGAGACGAGCAGTACTTC. Its translation: CASSKRGQGDEQYF.

The CDR3 coding sequence is TGCGCCAGCAGCCAAGTACTAGCGGGGGTTGGGGCCAAAAACATTCAGTACTTC. Its translation: CASSQVLAGVGAKNIQYF. The V and J genes are TRBV4-1 and TRBJ2-4, with 11 bases fitting TRBD2. J gave up 1 base and V 1 base, and 6 bases lay outside the gene matches. This CDR3 comprises 18 residues. Germline loops: CDR1 MGHRA, CDR2 YSYEKL.

J is TRBJ2-5 and V is TRBV12-3 or TRBV12-4, with no clear D. The CDR3 spans 13 residues. The V end lost 3 bases, the J end lost 1 base, and 6 bases lay between the germline ends. CDR3 in DNA: TGTGCCAGCAGTTTTGACTTCCAAGAGACCCAGTACTTC. Amino acids: CASSFDFQETQYF.

This clonotype was found many times. The rearrangement uses TRBV28 and TRBJ2-5; 7 nucleotides match TRBD2. The V gene's germline CDR1 is MDHEN and CDR2 SYDVKM. Trimming took 4 bases from V and 1 from J; bases not matched to a gene: 9. The CDR3 contains 16 residues. CDR3 DNA sequence: TGTGCCAGCAGTTCCGCGGGGAGGGCGGCCCAAGAGACCCAGTACTTC. This translates into CASSSAGRAAQETQYF.

The chain uses TRBV7-9 and TRBJ2-7; maybe TRBD1 (6 bases). Germline lookup yields CDR1 SEHNR and CDR2 FQNEAQ (reference sequence). The CDR3 has 13 residues. Deletions cut 6 bases from V and 3 bases from J, with 12 bases between. CDR3 DNA: TGTGCCAGCAGTCCTACACAGGGCTACGAGCAGTACTTC. It translates to CASSPTQGYEQYF.

This clonotype appeared a few times. The rearrangement links TRBV5-1 to TRBJ2-2; 7 bases fit TRBD2. Germline V CDR1 and CDR2: SGHRS, YFSETQ. The J segment lost 4 bases and the V segment lost 2 bases, leaving 11 bases of the junction unmatched. The CDR3 spans 17 residues. The CDR3 region is CASSFGITSGATGELFF. The DNA of the CDR3 is TGCGCCAGCAGCTTCGGTATTACGAGCGGGGCCACCGGGGAGCTGTTTTTT.